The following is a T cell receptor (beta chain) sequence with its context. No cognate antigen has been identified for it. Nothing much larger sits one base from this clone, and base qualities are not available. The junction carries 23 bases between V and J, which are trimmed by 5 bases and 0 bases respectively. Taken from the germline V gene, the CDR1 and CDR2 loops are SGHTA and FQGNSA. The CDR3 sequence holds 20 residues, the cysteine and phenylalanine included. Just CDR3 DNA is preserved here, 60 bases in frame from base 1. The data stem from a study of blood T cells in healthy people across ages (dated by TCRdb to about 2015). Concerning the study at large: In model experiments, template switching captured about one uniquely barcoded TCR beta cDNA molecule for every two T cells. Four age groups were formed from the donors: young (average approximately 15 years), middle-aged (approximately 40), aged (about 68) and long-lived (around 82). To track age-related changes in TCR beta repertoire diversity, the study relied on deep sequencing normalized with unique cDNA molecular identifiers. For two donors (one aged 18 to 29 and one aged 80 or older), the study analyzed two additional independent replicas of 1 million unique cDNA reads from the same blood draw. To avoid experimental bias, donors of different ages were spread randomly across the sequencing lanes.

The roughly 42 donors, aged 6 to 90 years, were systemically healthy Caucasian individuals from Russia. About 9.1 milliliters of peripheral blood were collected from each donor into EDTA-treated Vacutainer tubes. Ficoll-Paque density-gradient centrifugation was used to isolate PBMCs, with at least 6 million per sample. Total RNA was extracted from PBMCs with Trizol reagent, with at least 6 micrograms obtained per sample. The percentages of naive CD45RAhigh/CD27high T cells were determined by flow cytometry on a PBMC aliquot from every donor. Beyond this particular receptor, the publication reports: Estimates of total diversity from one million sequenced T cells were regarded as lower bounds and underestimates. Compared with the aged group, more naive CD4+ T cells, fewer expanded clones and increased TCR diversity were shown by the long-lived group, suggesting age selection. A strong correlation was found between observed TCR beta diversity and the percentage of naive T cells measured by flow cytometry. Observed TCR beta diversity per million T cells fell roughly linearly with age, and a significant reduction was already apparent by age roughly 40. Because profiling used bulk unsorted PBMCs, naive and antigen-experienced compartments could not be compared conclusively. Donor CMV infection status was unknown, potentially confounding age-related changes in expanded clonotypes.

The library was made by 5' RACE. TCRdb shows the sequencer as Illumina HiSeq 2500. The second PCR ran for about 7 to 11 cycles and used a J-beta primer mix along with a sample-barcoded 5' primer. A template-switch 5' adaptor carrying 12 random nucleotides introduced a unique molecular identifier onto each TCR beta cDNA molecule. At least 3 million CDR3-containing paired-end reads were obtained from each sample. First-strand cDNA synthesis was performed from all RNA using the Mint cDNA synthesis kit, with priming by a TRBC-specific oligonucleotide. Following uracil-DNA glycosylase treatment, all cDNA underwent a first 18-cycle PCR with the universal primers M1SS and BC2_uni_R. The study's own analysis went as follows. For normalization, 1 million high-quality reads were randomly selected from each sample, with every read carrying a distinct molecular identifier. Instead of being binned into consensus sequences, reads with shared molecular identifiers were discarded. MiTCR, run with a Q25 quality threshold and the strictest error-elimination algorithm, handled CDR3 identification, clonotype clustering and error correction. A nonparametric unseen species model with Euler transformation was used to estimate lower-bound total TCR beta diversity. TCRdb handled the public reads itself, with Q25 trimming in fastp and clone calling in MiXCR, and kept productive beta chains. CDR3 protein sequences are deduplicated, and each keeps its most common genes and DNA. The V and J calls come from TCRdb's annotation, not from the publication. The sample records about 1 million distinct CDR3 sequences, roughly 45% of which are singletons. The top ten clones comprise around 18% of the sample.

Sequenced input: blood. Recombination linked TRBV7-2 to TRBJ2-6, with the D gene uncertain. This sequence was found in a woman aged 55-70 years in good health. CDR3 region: CASSLLPGTIGYSGANVLTF. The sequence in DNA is TGTGCCAGCAGCCTATTACCGGGCACCATAGGCTACTCTGGGGCCAACGTCCTGACTTTC.